The next 20 T cell receptor beta chains were all read from a single sample in a study of T cells in narcolepsy. Only in-frame clones appear in the TCRdb table, and some are missing; sequencing was by immunoSEQ multiplex PCR. The sample records about 20,000 clones, around 86% being singletons. Sequencing was performed on memory (CD45RA-) CD4+ T cells from blood. These receptors were taken from a human donor in good health.

The gene calls are TRBV4-3 and TRBJ2-7; D is unresolved. This CDR3 contains 15 residues. Germline V CDR1 and CDR2: LGHNA, YSLEER. V lost 4 bases and J lost 1, with 14 bases in between. Here the CDR3 DNA reads TGCGCCAGCAGCCGAGACCGACGGTATTCCTACGAGCAGTACTTC. This gives the protein CASSRDRRYSYEQYF.

CDR3 residues: CAISRDTYEQYF. CDR3 nucleotides: TGTGCCATCTCCCGGGACACTTACGAGCAGTACTTC. The V call is TRBV10-3, the J call TRBJ2-7, with D possibly being TRBD1 (6 bases). Trimming pared 8 bases from V and 4 bases from J, leaving 12 bases between. Germline CDR1 reads ENHRY; CDR2 reads SYGVKD. CDR3 size: 12 residues.

The J gene is TRBJ1-4, the V gene TRBV4-1; D not certain. Trimming shortened V by 0 bases and J by 13 bases, and 9 bases separated the two germline ends. Germline V lookup: CDR1 MGHRA, CDR2 YSYEKL. The CDR3 is 12 amino acids. The CDR3 protein is CASSQEEGRLFF. CDR3 nucleotides: TGCGCCAGCAGCCAAGAGGAGGGAAGACTGTTTTTT.

CDR3 sequence reads: CSVSGHMNTEAFF. CDR3 DNA: TGCAGTGTATCGGGACATATGAACACTGAAGCTTTCTTT. This chain uses TRBV29-1 with TRBJ1-1, with a possible D match to TRBD1 (6 bases). CDR1 is SQVTM and CDR2 is ANQGSEA in the germline V gene. The CDR3 runs to 13 residues.

This clone was seen more than once but under ten times. The chain recombines TRBV30 with TRBJ1-4; maybe TRBD1 (5 bases). Trimming removed 3 bases at V and 5 bases at J, with 19 bases between. CDR1 is GTSNPN, CDR2 SVGIG, per germline (reference sequence). This CDR3 region has 16 residues. Written as DNA, the CDR3 is TGTGCCTGGAGCCCCGCCGCCCAGGGACTAAATGAAAAACTGTTTTTT. Its translation is CAWSPAAQGLNEKLFF.

J is TRBJ1-6 and V is TRBV7-9; 9 bases fit TRBD1. The CDR3 consists of 15 residues. Germline-derived CDR1 and CDR2 are SEHNR and FQNEAQ (reference sequence). The junction had 14 bases not matched to a gene; V was cut back by 10 bases and J by 10 bases. The CDR3 DNA is TGTGCCATTGACCACGGACAGGGGCAAAGGTCACCCCTCCACTTT. Protein product: CAIDHGQGQRSPLHF.

The chain links TRBV5-6 to TRBJ1-1, with TRBD1 as a possible D gene (5 bases). V was pared by 4 bases and J by 4 bases, with 11 bases between. The CDR3 length is 13 residues. Germline V gene sequence: CDR1 SGHDT, CDR2 YYEEEE. CDR3 in amino acids: CASSLWGGTEAFF. As DNA, the CDR3 is TGTGCCAGCAGCCTTTGGGGGGGCACTGAAGCTTTCTTT.

A single count supports this clone. The gene calls are TRBV29-1 and TRBJ1-2, with 7 bases matching TRBD1. With 3 bases clipped from V and 6 bases from J, the junction kept 7 bases outside the gene matches. This CDR3 is 13 amino acids long. Looked up from germline, CDR1 is SQVTM and CDR2 is ANQGSEA. This CDR3 reads CSVDLDRDHGYTF. The CDR3 coding sequence is TGCAGCGTTGACTTAGACAGGGACCATGGCTACACCTTC.

This chain links TRBV6-6 with TRBJ2-3, with a possible D match to TRBD2 (6 bases). Germline V gene data show CDR1 as MNHNY and CDR2 as SVGAGI (reference sequence). The CDR3 is 14 residues long. In DNA, the CDR3 is TGTTCCCTAGGAGGGGATCTGTTCACAGATACGCAGTATTTT. Protein: CSLGGDLFTDTQYF.

The chain is built from TRBV30 and TRBJ1-2; maybe TRBD1 (5 bases). The CDR3 is 16 amino acids. Germline V gene data show CDR1 as GTSNPN and CDR2 as SVGIG (reference sequence). Trimming took off 0 bases at V and 5 bases at J, with 19 bases between the two ends. The CDR3 DNA reads TGTGCCTGGAGTGTACGTGGATCCGGGGGACTTTATGGCTACACCTTC. Encoded protein: CAWSVRGSGGLYGYTF.

V gene TRBV4-2 combines with J gene TRBJ2-3; 15 bases agree with TRBD2. Germline lookup yields CDR1 LGHNA and CDR2 YNFKEQ. Losses at the gene ends were 4 bases for V and 6 bases for J; bases not matched to a gene: 5. The CDR3 loop spans 16 amino acids. The CDR3 here is CASSPGLAGGYDTQYF. Written as DNA, the CDR3 is TGTGCCAGCAGCCCGGGACTAGCGGGAGGTTACGATACGCAGTATTTT.

The chain combines TRBV9 with TRBJ1-3; 7 bases align to TRBD1. The germline V gene encodes CDR1 SGDLS and CDR2 YYNGEE. CDR3 size: 16 residues. J gave up 0 bases and V 0 bases, and 3 bases lay outside the gene matches. CDR3 nucleotides: TGTGCCAGCAGCGTAGTTGGGACAGCCTCTGGAAACACCATATATTTT. Protein: CASSVVGTASGNTIYF.

The chain carries TRBV5-4 and TRBJ2-3; 13 bases are shared with TRBD2. Losses at the gene ends were 4 bases for V and 0 bases for J; bases not matched to a gene: 5. The CDR3 spans 17 residues. Germline CDR1 and CDR2: SGHNT and YYREEE (reference sequence). This chain's CDR3 is CASSKPGLAGSTDTQYF. CDR3 nucleotide sequence: TGTGCCAGCAGCAAACCGGGACTAGCGGGAAGCACAGATACGCAGTATTTT.

The V call is TRBV19, the J call TRBJ2-7, with D perhaps TRBD1 or TRBD2 (5 bases each). Germline CDR1 LNHDA, CDR2 SQIVND (reference sequence). V gave up 5 bases and J gave up 3 bases, with 20 bases separating them. This CDR3 region has 16 residues. CDR3 amino acids: CASSSSLHRGDYEQYF. The CDR3 bases are TGTGCCAGTAGTTCGAGCCTCCACAGAGGGGACTACGAGCAGTACTTC.

This clone has only one observation. V is TRBV10-1 and J is TRBJ2-1; a weak D match, TRBD2 (5 bases). This CDR3 spans 15 amino acids. Trimming stripped 7 bases from V and 7 bases from J, with 20 bases between. Germline V gene data show CDR1 as WNHNN and CDR2 as SYGVQD (reference sequence). CDR3 nucleotides: TGCGCCAGCATCCTTAACCCTGGTACTAGGAATGAGCAGTTCTTC. Amino acids: CASILNPGTRNEQFF.

The rearrangement uses TRBV10-3 and TRBJ2-3, with D possibly called TRBD1 or TRBD2 (6 bases each). CDR1 and CDR2 (germline): ENHRY, SYGVKD. The CDR3 has 13 amino acids. The germline V and J ends were trimmed by 6 bases and 2 bases, with 9 bases remaining between them. DNA for the CDR3: TGTGCCATCAGGGAGGGGGACACAGATACGCAGTATTTT. Translating gives CAIREGDTDTQYF.

This clone has just one count. V is TRBV4-3 and J is TRBJ2-1, with D perhaps matching TRBD2 (5 bases). This CDR3 is 15 amino acids long. Trimming pared 0 bases from V and 6 bases from J, leaving 12 bases between. The V gene's germline CDR1 is LGHNA and CDR2 YSLEER. CDR3 bases: TGCGCCAGCAGCCAAGATAGTTCTAGCACCAATGAGCAGTTCTTC. This codes for CASSQDSSSTNEQFF.

The rearrangement joins TRBV5-1 to TRBJ1-3; possibly TRBD1 for D (6 bases). Germline loops: CDR1 SGHRS, CDR2 YFSETQ. V lost 3 bases and J 0 bases, leaving 13 bases between the germline ends. The CDR3 has 16 residues. The CDR3 loop is CASSSTGPNSGNTIYF. The CDR3 DNA follows: TGCGCCAGCAGCTCCACAGGGCCCAACTCTGGAAACACCATATATTTT.

V usage is TRBV6-5 and J usage is TRBJ1-4, with D perhaps TRBD1 (5 bases). Trimming cost V 4 bases and J 7 bases, with 13 bases left between them. In germline, CDR1 is MNHEY, CDR2 SVGAGI. The CDR3 consists of 14 residues. The chain's CDR3 is CASSSGSRSEKLFF. DNA of the CDR3: TGTGCCAGCAGTTCAGGGTCGAGGAGTGAAAAACTGTTTTTT.

This clone was seen more than once but under ten times. The gene calls are TRBV5-8 and TRBJ2-7; D unclear. This CDR3 has 11 amino acids. V lost 4 bases to trimming and J lost 2 bases, with 4 bases between them. Germline-derived CDR1 and CDR2 are SGHTS and YDEGEE. The CDR3 DNA sequence: TGTGCCAGCAGCCTAACCTACGAGCAGTACTTC. As protein: CASSLTYEQYF.